This T cell receptor (beta chain) derives from a study of blood T cell repertoires in COVID-19. Study at large: Whether acute or convalescent, the COVID-19 samples came from the United States, Italy and Spain.

Authors' analysis steps: Amplification from reference gene primers served as the basis for estimated nucleated cell counts. TCRdb keeps only in-frame clones here, not all; method: immunoSEQ multiplex PCR. V, J and clone size were drawn from that table, and D and trimming were deduced from the DNA. The sample has fewer than 350,000 clones, around 91% seen once. The V gene lost 1 base and the J gene lost 4 bases, with 18 bases spanning the gap. Per the germline V gene, CDR1 is SGHTA and CDR2 is FQGNSA. This CDR3 region has 17 residues. Input material: PBMCs or T cells enriched from blood (not recorded which). V usage is TRBV7-2 and J usage is TRBJ2-3, with D perhaps TRBD2 (5 bases). The receptor was derived from a woman aged 40-49 years who had recovered from COVID-19. The DNA of the CDR3 is TGTGCCAGCAGCTTAGGTCGGGTCTCCCACGGGGCAGATACGCAGTATTTT. Protein sequence: CASSLGRVSHGADTQYF.